Detailed here is one T cell receptor beta chain. This receptor's antigen is unknown. Per-nucleotide qualities are absent, and no much larger clonotype sits a single base away. The data derive from a study of blood T cell repertoires in COVID-19 (TCRdb year 2020). About the full investigation: Samples covering the acute and convalescent phases of COVID-19 were provided by collaborators in the United States, Italy and Spain. The prospective study material was composed of cDNA or gDNA derived from T cells, B-cell-depleted T cells, or PBMCs. Deeply sampled blood TCRbeta repertoires from subjects exposed to, actively infected with, or recovered from COVID-19 were included in the dataset. The repertoires were released in a freely available public database intended as a resource for research on the immune response to SARS-CoV-2. Samples were obtained from the ongoing ImmuneRACE study (first 160 participants) and from some 1,300 subjects provided by 6 global collaborators. Nearly every sample came with metadata listing a de-identified subject ID, COVID-19 status, age in years and sex. Where available, HLA class I and class II types were obtained from metadata supplied by the sample provider rather than from assay-based typing.

The full study reports these points: Clinical and demographic metadata were provided uncurated, with the amount varying by source and participant.

Each collaborating institution followed its own protocols to collect whole blood in K2EDTA tubes. For TCRbeta analysis, collaborator samples were shipped as frozen whole blood, as isolated PBMCs, or as DNA extracted from either sample type. CDR1 and CDR2, looked up from the germline V gene, are MNHEY and SVGAGI. V is trimmed back by 6 bases and J by 1 base, and the junction contains 6 bases that no gene match accounts for. The CDR3 measures 15 amino acids from cysteine to phenylalanine. Only CDR3 DNA is held: 45 bases, read in frame from base 1. The immunoSEQ Assay, a bias-controlled multiplex PCR, was used to amplify TCRbeta CDR3 regions from genomic DNA. Regarding the original processing steps: The number of nucleated cells in each sample was estimated by amplification of reference gene primers within the assay. To quantify the absolute abundance of each unique TCRbeta CDR3 rearrangement, sequence reads were collapsed and filtered. For each sample, productive Simpson clonality was calculated as the square root of Simpson's diversity index across productive rearrangements. TCRdb took over this immuneACCESS table, retaining in-frame rearrangements with V and J assigned. Such tables are incomplete; in checked studies, under half of the missing clones stem from an unresolved V gene, and the remainder is unexplained. That table furnishes V, J and clone size, whereas the DNA furnished D and trimming. In all, the sample holds some 96,000 clones, and approximately 89% of those were seen once. Around 2.1% of the sample goes to the ten largest clones.

Sample: peripheral blood. This TCR was recovered from a man aged 50-60 years with active COVID-19. Here the chain combines TRBV6-5 and TRBJ2-1; 7 junctional bases match TRBD2. The DNA reads TGTGCCAGCAGAGCGGGAAGCCTATCCTACAATGAGCAGTTCTTC. Its protein reads: CASRAGSLSYNEQFF.